This T cell receptor beta chain was recorded in a study of cytomegalovirus exposure and HLA in healthy donors. The study, taken as a whole, reports: In vitro assays verified that a few CMV-associated chains recognized CMV antigens specifically. In a later analysis, compared with equally common non-associated chains, HLA-associated beta chains were more expanded. In a later analysis, at a false discovery rate of 0.05, 15,000 to 20,000 TCR beta sequences were associated with HLA alleles.

Trimming took 4 bases from V and 2 from J; bases not matched to a gene: 6. There are 17 residues in the CDR3. CDR1 and CDR2 from the germline V gene are SGHRS and YFSETQ. Both 60 Vbeta primers and 13 Jbeta primers went into the PCR. The assay was immunoSEQ multiplex PCR, and TCRdb's table has in-frame clones only and misses some. The sample lists roughly 170,000 clones, approximately 88% occurring once. In regard to this clone: What it recognizes is unknown.

The sample comprised PBMCs. V gene TRBV5-1 combines with J gene TRBJ2-1; 13 positions match TRBD2. The sequence was obtained from a young man in good health and CMV-seronegative. The CDR3 is CASSLGGTSGAYNEQFF. As DNA, the CDR3 is TGCGCCAGCAGCCTAGGCGGGACTAGCGGGGCCTACAATGAGCAGTTCTTC.